The source of this T cell receptor beta chain is a study of T cells in tuberculosis. Overall study context: Sequenced TCRs come from CD1B-GMM tetramer-binding T cells. Regarding the study as a whole: Active tuberculosis alpha repertoires lay closer to GMM-specific TCRs than controls'. Cases with active tuberculosis were adults, while controls were adolescents. A GMM-specific repertoire classifier reached roughly 90% accuracy, AUROC about 0.9.

Method: immunoSEQ multiplex PCR; TCRdb's copy keeps in-frame clones and lacks some. This sample has about 29,000 clones, with 80% to 95% found just once. With 6 bases clipped from V and 4 bases from J, the junction kept 20 bases outside the gene matches. CDR3 length: 19 residues. Germline CDR1 is LNHDA and CDR2 is SQIVND (reference sequence). Of note for this clone: What it binds is unknown.

The chain has TRBV19 and TRBJ1-5, with 8 bases fitting TRBD1. This receptor was identified in a donor aged 10 to 29 with latent tuberculosis or without tuberculosis infection. The source material was PBMCs. CDR3 sequence (DNA): TGTGCCAGTAGGGGGGACAGGTCGAGAGTCGTGTACAAGAATCAGCCCCAGCATTTT. It yields the protein CASRGDRSRVVYKNQPQHF.